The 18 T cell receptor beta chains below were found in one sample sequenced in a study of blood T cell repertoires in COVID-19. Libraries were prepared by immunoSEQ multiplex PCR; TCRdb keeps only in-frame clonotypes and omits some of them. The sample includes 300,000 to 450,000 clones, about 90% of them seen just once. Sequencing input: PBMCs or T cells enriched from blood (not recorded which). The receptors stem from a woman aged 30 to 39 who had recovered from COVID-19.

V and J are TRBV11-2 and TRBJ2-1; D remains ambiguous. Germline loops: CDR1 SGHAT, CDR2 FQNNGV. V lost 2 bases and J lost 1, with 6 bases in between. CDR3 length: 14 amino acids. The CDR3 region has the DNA TGTGCCAGCAGCTTATATAATTCCTACAATGAGCAGTTCTTC. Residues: CASSLYNSYNEQFF. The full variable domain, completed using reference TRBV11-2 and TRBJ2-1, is EAGVAQSPRYKIIEKRQSVAFWCNPISGHATLYWYQQILGQGPKLLIQFQNNGVVDDSQLPKDRFSAERLKGVDSTLKIQPAKLEDSAVYLCASSLYNSYNEQFFGPGTRLTVL.

CDR3 sequence (DNA): TGTGCCTGGAGTGTAACAGGGGGTAACACCATATATTTT. Protein product: CAWSVTGGNTIYF. The chain couples TRBV30 to TRBJ1-3, with 8 bases aligning to TRBD1. V gave up 0 bases and J gave up 7 bases; unmatched junction bases: 2. CDR1 is GTSNPN and CDR2 is SVGIG in the germline V gene (reference sequence). The CDR3 consists of 13 residues.

The CDR3 spells CASSYGTGGFEQYF. For the CDR3, the DNA is TGTGCCAGCAGTTACGGGACAGGGGGATTCGAGCAGTACTTC. The chain joins TRBV6-2 or TRBV6-3 to TRBJ2-7, with 11 nucleotides matching TRBD1. CDR3 length: 14 amino acids. V gave up 2 bases and J gave up 6 bases; unmatched junction bases: 3. Germline values: CDR1 MNHEY, CDR2 SVGEGT.

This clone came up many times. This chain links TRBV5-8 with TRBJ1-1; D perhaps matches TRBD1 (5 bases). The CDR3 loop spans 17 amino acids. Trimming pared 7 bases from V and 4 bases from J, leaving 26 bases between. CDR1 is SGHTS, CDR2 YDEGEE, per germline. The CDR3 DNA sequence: TGTGCCAGCGGGGGGGTTGGTGGGGTGCGCCTATTCACTGAAGCTTTCTTT. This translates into CASGGVGGVRLFTEAFF.

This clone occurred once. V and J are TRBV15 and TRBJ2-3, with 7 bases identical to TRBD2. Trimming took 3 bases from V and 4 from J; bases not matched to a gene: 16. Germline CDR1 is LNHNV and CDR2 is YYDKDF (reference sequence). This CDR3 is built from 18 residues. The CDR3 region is CATSSPRWRTRVSDTQYF. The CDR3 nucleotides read TGTGCCACCAGCAGTCCGAGGTGGCGGACTAGAGTTTCAGATACGCAGTATTTT.

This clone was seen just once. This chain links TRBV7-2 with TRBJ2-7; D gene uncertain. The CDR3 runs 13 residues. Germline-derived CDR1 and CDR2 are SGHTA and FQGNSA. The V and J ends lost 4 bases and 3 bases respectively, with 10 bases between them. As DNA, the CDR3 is TGTGCCAGCAGCTCCAGACAAATCTACGAGCAGTACTTC. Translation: CASSSRQIYEQYF.

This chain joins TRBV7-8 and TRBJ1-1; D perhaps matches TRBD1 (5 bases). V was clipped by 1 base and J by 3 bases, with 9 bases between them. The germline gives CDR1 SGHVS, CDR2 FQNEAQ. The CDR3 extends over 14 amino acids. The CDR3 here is CASSLGLGDTEAFF. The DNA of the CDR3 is TGTGCCAGCAGCTTAGGGTTAGGGGACACTGAAGCTTTCTTT.

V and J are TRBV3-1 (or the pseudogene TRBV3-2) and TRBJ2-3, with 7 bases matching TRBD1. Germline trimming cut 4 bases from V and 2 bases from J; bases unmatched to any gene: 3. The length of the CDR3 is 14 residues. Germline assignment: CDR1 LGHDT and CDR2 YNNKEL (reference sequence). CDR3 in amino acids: CASSPTGSTDTQYF. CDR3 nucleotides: TGTGCCAGCAGCCCGACAGGGTCCACAGATACGCAGTATTTT.

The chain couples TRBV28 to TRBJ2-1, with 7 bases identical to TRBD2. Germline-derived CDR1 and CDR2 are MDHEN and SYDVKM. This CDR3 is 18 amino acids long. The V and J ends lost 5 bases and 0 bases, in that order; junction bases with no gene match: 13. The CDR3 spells CASSAGTGGSSSYNEQFF. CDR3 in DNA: TGTGCCAGCAGTGCCGGGACGGGAGGTTCAAGCTCCTACAATGAGCAGTTCTTC.

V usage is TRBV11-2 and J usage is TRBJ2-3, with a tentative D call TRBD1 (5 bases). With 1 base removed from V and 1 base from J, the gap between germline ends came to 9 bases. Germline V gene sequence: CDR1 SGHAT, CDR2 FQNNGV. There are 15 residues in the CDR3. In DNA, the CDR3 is TGTGCCAGCAGCTTAGGTGGGGCCGGCACAGATACGCAGTATTTT. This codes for CASSLGGAGTDTQYF.

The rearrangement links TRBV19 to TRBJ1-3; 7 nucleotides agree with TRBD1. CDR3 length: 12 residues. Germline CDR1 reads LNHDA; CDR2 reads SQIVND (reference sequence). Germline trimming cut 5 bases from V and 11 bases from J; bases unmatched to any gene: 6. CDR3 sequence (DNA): TGTGCCAGTAGTGGACAGGATCGGGCCATATATTTT. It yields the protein CASSGQDRAIYF.

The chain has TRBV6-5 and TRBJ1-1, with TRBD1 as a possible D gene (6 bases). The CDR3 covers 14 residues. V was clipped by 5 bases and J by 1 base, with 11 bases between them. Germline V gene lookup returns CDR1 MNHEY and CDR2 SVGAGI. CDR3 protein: CASSRGGPNTEAFF. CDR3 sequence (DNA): TGTGCCAGCAGTCGGGGGGGCCCGAACACTGAAGCTTTCTTT.

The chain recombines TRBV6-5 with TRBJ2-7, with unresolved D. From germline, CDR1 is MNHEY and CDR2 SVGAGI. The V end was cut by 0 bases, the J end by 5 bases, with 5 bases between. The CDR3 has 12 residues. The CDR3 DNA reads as TGTGCCAGCAGTTACTCCCCAAACGAGCAGTACTTC. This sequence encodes CASSYSPNEQYF.

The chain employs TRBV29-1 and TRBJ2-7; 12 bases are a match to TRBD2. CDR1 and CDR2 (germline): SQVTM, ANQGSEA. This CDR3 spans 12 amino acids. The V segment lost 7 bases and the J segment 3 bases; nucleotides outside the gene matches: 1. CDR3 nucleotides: TGCAGCGCTAGCGGGGGGGGCTACGAGCAGTACTTC. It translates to CSASGGGYEQYF.

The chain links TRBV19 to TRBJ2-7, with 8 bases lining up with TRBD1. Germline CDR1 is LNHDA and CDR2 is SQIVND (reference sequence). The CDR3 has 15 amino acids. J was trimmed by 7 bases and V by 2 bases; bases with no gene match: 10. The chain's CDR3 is CASSISGRGHEEQYF. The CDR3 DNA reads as TGTGCCAGTAGTATATCCGGCAGGGGGCACGAGGAGCAGTACTTC.

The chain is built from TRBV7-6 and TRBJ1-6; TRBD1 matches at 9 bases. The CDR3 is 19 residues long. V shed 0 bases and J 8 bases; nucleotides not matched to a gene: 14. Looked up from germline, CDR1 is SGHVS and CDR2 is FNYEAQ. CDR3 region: CASSLATSGQGTTYSPLHF. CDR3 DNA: TGTGCCAGCAGCTTAGCTACTTCGGGACAGGGTACAACATATTCACCCCTCCACTTT. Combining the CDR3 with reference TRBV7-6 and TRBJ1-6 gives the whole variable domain GAGVSQSPRYKVTKRGQDVALRCDPISGHVSLYWYRQALGQGPEFLTYFNYEAQQDKSGLPNDRFSAERPEGSISTLTIQRTEQRDSAMYRCASSLATSGQGTTYSPLHFGNGTRLTVT.

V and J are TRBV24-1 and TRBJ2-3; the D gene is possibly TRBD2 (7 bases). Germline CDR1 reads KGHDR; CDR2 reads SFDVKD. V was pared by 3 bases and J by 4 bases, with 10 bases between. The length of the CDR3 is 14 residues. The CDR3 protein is CATSDGGGPDTQYF. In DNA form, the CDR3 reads TGTGCCACCAGTGATGGGGGGGGGCCAGATACGCAGTATTTT.

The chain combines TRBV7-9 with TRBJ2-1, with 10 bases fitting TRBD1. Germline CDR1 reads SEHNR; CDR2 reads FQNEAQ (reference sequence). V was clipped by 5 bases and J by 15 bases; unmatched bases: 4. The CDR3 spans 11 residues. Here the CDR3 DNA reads TGTGCCAGCAGCGCCGACAGGGGGCTGTTCTTC. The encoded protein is CASSADRGLFF.